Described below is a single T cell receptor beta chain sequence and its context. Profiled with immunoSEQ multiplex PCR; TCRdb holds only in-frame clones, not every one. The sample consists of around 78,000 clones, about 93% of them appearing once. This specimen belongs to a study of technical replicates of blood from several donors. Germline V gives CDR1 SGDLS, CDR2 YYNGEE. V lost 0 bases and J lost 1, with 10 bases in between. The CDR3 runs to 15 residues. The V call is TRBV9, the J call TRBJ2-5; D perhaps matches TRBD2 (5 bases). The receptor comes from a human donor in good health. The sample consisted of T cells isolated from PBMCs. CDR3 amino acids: CASSVEGLAQETQYF. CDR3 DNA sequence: TGTGCCAGCAGCGTAGAAGGGCTAGCCCAAGAGACCCAGTACTTC. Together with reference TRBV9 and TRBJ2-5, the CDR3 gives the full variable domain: DSGVTQTPKHLITATGQRVTLRCSPRSGDLSVYWYQQSLDQGLQFLIQYYNGEERAKGNILERFSAQQFPDLHSELNLSSLELGDSALYFCASSVEGLAQETQYFGPGTRLLVL.